Listed here is a single TCR beta chain. The CDR3 loop spans 15 amino acids. Deletions cut 3 bases from V and 4 bases from J, with 15 bases between. Per the germline V gene, CDR1 is SGHTA and CDR2 is FQGNSA. MiXCR was run by TCRdb on the RT-PCR reads, yielding one entry per CDR3 protein. The sample carries hundreds of thousands of distinct CDR3 sequences, 14% recorded once. The sequence was obtained from a female donor in good health, serving as a healthy control. The chain recombines TRBV7-2 with TRBJ2-5; D is possibly TRBD1 (5 bases). The sequenced material came from memory CD4+ T cells from blood. The CDR3 sequence is CASSFFLTERETQYF. The CDR3, as DNA: TGTGCCAGCAGCTTCTTTCTGACAGAGAGAGAGACCCAGTACTTC.